Listed below are T cell receptor beta chains from one sample, sequenced in a study of patients and donors after allogeneic stem cell transplantation. TCRdb redid the calling of the RT-PCR reads with MiXCR, one entry per CDR3 protein. The profile covers around 17,000 distinct CDR3 sequences, with under 35% appearing a single time and about 34% taken by the ten largest. The sequencing sample was made of blood, either unsorted or a sorted T cell fraction (not recorded which). Every receptor here comes from a human donor who was either an allogeneic HSCT recipient or a stem cell or donor lymphocyte infusion donor (not recorded which). It is not recorded whose cells these are; they may come from a transplant donor. Both conserved end residues are part of each CDR3. A D gene is named only where the DNA matches it firmly. The listing skips clone size in some rows; elsewhere it reads once, few, many or a size class.

TRBV11-2	NA	TRBJ2-7	NA	CASSFLRAETYEQYF	TGTGCCAGCAGCTTCCTGAGGGCCGAGACCTACGAGCAGTACTTC
TRBV29-1	NA	TRBJ1-1	many	CSVKQGGNTEAFF	TGCAGCGTTAAACAGGGTGGAAACACTGAAGCTTTCTTT
TRBV3-1	NA	TRBJ2-3	NA	CASSQDVLAEGADTQYF	TGTGCCAGCAGCCAAGACGTACTAGCAGAGGGTGCAGATACGCAGTATTTT
TRBV4-3	NA	TRBJ1-1	few	CASSQVGTRGGKAFF	TGCGCCAGCAGCCAAGTGGGTACGCGTGGGGGTAAAGCTTTCTTT
TRBV13	TRBD1	TRBJ1-6	few	CASSPPPAGGSNSPLHF	TGTGCCAGCAGCCCCCCCCCTGCAGGGGGCTCTAATTCACCCCTCCACTTT
TRBV7-9	NA	TRBJ1-4	few	CASSLITGLFF	TGTGCCAGCAGCTTAATCACGGGCCTGTTTTTT
TRBV6-1	NA	TRBJ1-1	few	CASRGEMYNTEAFF	TGTGCCAGCAGGGGGGAGATGTATAACACTGAAGCTTTCTTT
TRBV5-1	TRBD1	TRBJ1-4	NA	CASRRQGSFHEKLFF	TGCGCCAGCAGACGACAGGGGTCGTTTCATGAAAAACTGTTTTTT
TRBV29-1	TRBD1	TRBJ1-1	NA	CSANDNGIGLLRGQAFF	TGCAGCGCCAACGACAATGGGATCGGATTGTTGAGGGGGCAAGCTTTCTTT
TRBV6-2/TRBV6-3	NA	TRBJ2-2	few	CASSYMDYTGELFF	TGTGCCAGCAGTTACATGGACTACACCGGGGAGCTGTTTTTT
TRBV28	NA	TRBJ1-2	medium-sized	CASKTGGQGNYGYTF	TGTGCCAGCAAAACGGGTGGGCAGGGAAACTATGGCTACACCTTC
TRBV5-6	NA	TRBJ2-7	NA	CASSLGGWAYEQYF	TGTGCCAGCAGCTTGGGTGGCTGGGCCTACGAGCAGTACTTC
TRBV18	NA	TRBJ1-1	NA	CASSLGENTEAFF	TGTGCCAGCTCACTAGGGGAGAACACTGAAGCTTTCTTT
TRBV7-6	NA	TRBJ2-3	few	CASSLTREASDTQYF	TGTGCCAGCAGCTTAACAAGGGAGGCATCAGATACGCAGTATTTT
TRBV6-2/TRBV6-3	TRBD1	TRBJ1-2	few	CASSYSPGQGFGYTF	TGTGCCAGCAGTTACTCACCGGGACAGGGATTTGGCTACACCTTC
TRBV5-1	NA	TRBJ1-2	medium-sized	CASSALWTGYGYTF	TGCGCCAGCAGCGCACTATGGACTGGGTATGGCTACACCTTC
TRBV30	NA	TRBJ1-4	few	CAWSGQATNEKLFF	TGTGCCTGGAGTGGACAGGCAACTAATGAAAAACTGTTTTTT
TRBV5-4	NA	TRBJ1-1	few	CAYHPDAPWRENTEAFF	TGTGCCTACCACCCGGACGCACCCTGGAGGGAGAACACTGAAGCTTTCTTT
TRBV7-9	TRBD2	TRBJ2-1	NA	CASRLVIAGNEQFF	TGTGCCAGCAGACTAGTCATAGCGGGGAATGAGCAGTTCTTC
TRBV29-1	TRBD2	TRBJ2-5	NA	CSVGGGQETQYF	TGCAGCGTTGGGGGGGGACAAGAGACCCAGTACTTC
TRBV6-5	NA	TRBJ1-2	NA	CASSRSQGRSNYGYTF	TGTGCCAGCAGTCGATCTCAGGGGCGCTCTAACTATGGCTACACCTTC
TRBV12-3/TRBV12-4	NA	TRBJ1-1	NA	CASSPGRGTEAFF	TGTGCCAGCAGCCCGGGGCGAGGGACTGAAGCTTTCTTT
TRBV28	NA	TRBJ1-4	few	CASSPGGEKLFF	TGTGCCAGCAGTCCCGGGGGGGAAAAACTGTTTTTT
TRBV4-1	NA	TRBJ1-1	few	CASSQARSSMNTEAFF	TGCGCCAGCAGCCAAGCTAGGTCCTCCATGAACACTGAAGCTTTCTTT
TRBV5-1	NA	TRBJ1-2	NA	CASSFIRLRGVYGYTF	TGCGCCAGCAGCTTCATTCGACTGCGAGGGGTCTATGGCTACACCTTC
TRBV18	NA	TRBJ1-2	NA	CASSPYGDRAGYTF	TGTGCCAGCTCACCATATGGGGATAGGGCCGGCTACACCTTC
TRBV10-3	NA	TRBJ1-4	NA	CAISVRQNEKLFF	TGTGCCATCAGTGTCAGACAGAATGAAAAACTGTTTTTT
TRBV12-3/TRBV12-4	TRBD1	TRBJ1-4	many	CASSKDRGHEKLFF	TGTGCCAGCAGCAAGGACAGGGGGCACGAAAAACTGTTTTTT
TRBV11-3	NA	TRBJ1-2	NA	CASSSIGLTEYGYTF	TGTGCCAGCAGCTCAATCGGGCTGACCGAATATGGCTACACCTTC
TRBV11-1	NA	TRBJ2-3	many	CASSLADSGTDTQYF	TGTGCCAGCAGCTTAGCGGACAGCGGCACAGATACGCAGTATTTT
TRBV30	NA	TRBJ1-5	NA	CAWSVNGFPAQHF	TGTGCCTGGAGTGTAAATGGGTTCCCGGCCCAGCATTTT
TRBV6-1	NA	TRBJ2-3	NA	CASIDSFRGTDTQYF	TGTGCCAGCATAGACTCCTTTCGAGGCACAGATACGCAGTATTTT
TRBV20-1	NA	TRBJ2-7	once	CSAPDSYEQYF	TGCAGTGCTCCGGACAGCTACGAGCAGTACTTC
TRBV12-3/TRBV12-4	NA	TRBJ1-5	few	CASSPRPVLGGLSNQPQHF	TGTGCCAGCAGCCCTCGCCCTGTGCTAGGGGGGCTTAGCAATCAGCCCCAGCATTTT
TRBV5-1	NA	TRBJ1-1	few	CASSPNSRENTEAFF	TGCGCCAGCAGCCCGAATAGCCGCGAGAACACTGAAGCTTTCTTT
TRBV7-2	NA	TRBJ1-2	few	CASTPRRGAGYGYTF	TGTGCCAGCACCCCCCGCCGGGGGGCCGGCTATGGCTACACCTTC
TRBV20-1	NA	TRBJ1-6	many	CSAQLGGIYNSPLHF	TGCAGTGCTCAATTGGGGGGGATCTATAATTCACCCCTCCACTTT
TRBV27	TRBD1	TRBJ1-4	many	CASSLTPGTGVRGLFF	TGTGCCAGCAGTCTCACCCCGGGGACAGGGGTACGTGGATTGTTTTTT
TRBV12-3/TRBV12-4	NA	TRBJ1-2	NA	CASSSAGGSEGYGYTF	TGTGCCAGCAGTTCCGCAGGCGGGTCGGAGGGTTATGGCTACACCTTC